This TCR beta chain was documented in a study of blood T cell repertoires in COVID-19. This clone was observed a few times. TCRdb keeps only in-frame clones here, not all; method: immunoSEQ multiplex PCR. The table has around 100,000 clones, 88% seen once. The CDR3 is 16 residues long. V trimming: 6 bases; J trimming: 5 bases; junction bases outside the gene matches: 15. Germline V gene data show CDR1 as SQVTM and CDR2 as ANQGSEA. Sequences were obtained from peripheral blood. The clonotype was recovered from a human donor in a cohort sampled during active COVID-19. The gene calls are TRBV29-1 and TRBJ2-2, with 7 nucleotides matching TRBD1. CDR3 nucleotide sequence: TGCAGCGTCATCACAGGGGACCGTTGGCAGACCGGGGAGCTGTTTTTT. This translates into CSVITGDRWQTGELFF.